This T cell receptor beta chain was profiled in a study of blood T cell repertoires in COVID-19 (dated by TCRdb to the early 2020s). For the study in its entirety: Samples from collaborators originated in the United States, Italy and Spain and spanned both the acute and convalescent phases of COVID-19. HLA class I and class II types, where available, came from metadata supplied by the sample provider rather than from assay-based typing. Deeply sampled blood TCRbeta repertoires from subjects exposed to, actively infected with, or recovered from COVID-19 were included in the dataset. The repertoires were made available in a free public database intended to serve as a resource for research on the immune response to SARS-CoV-2. Samples came from the ongoing ImmuneRACE study (first 160 participants) plus 1,254 subjects from 6 global collaborators. Sample metadata almost always included a de-identified subject ID, COVID-19 status, age in years and sex. The prospective study material was composed of cDNA or gDNA derived from T cells, B-cell-depleted T cells, or PBMCs. Broad study findings and their caveats: The quantity of clinical and demographic metadata differed by source and by participant and was supplied without curation.

The collaborating institutions used their own protocols to collect whole blood in K2EDTA tubes. For TCRbeta analysis, collaborators shipped samples as frozen whole blood, isolated PBMCs, or DNA extracted from either of those sample types. The immunoSEQ Assay, a bias-controlled multiplex PCR, was used to amplify TCRbeta CDR3 regions from genomic DNA. The original pipeline was this. Nucleated cell counts per sample were estimated from amplification of reference gene primers within the assay. To quantify the absolute abundance of each unique TCRbeta CDR3 rearrangement, sequence reads were collapsed and filtered. Productive Simpson clonality was computed per sample as the square root of Simpson's diversity index over productive rearrangements. What TCRdb holds here is the immuneACCESS table cut down to in-frame rearrangements. Part of the clones is not present; checked against another copy, under half of the missing clones reflect an unresolved V gene, and the others are unexplained. V and J calls and clone size are as listed in that table; D and trimming were resolved from the DNA. The sample profile shows some 49,000 clones; less than 90% of them were found once. Together, the top ten hold roughly 12% of the sample.

Of note for this clone: What antigen it recognizes has not been identified. The record has no base qualities; no much larger clone is one base away.

The CDR3 has 12 amino acids, counting the end cysteine and phenylalanine. Solely the CDR3 DNA is kept, with 36 bases framed from the first base. CDR1 and CDR2 are read off the germline V gene as ENHRY and SYGVKD. V ends up 6 bases short and J 8 bases short, with an unmatched junction base count of 6. The TCR was taken from a human donor in a cohort sampled during active COVID-19. Sequencing was done on a sample of peripheral blood. Here the chain combines TRBV10-3 and TRBJ1-1; 7 central nucleotides agree with TRBD1. The DNA sequence follows: TGTGCCATCAGCAAGGACAGGACAGAAGCTTTCTTT. Its translation is CAISKDRTEAFF.